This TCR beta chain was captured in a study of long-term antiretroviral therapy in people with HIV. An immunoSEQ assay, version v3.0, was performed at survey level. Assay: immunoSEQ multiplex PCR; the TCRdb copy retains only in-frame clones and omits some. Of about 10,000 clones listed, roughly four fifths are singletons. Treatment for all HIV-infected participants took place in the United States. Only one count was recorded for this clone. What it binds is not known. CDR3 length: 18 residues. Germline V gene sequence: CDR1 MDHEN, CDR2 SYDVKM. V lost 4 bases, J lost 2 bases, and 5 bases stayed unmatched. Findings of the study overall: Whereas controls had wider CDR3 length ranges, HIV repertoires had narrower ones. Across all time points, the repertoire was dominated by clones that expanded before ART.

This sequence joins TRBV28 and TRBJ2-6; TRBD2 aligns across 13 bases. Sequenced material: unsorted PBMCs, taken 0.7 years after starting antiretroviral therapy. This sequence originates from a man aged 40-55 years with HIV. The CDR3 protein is CASSSLLAGGAGANVLTF. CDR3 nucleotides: TGTGCCAGCAGTTCCCTACTAGCGGGAGGGGCTGGGGCCAACGTCCTGACTTTC.